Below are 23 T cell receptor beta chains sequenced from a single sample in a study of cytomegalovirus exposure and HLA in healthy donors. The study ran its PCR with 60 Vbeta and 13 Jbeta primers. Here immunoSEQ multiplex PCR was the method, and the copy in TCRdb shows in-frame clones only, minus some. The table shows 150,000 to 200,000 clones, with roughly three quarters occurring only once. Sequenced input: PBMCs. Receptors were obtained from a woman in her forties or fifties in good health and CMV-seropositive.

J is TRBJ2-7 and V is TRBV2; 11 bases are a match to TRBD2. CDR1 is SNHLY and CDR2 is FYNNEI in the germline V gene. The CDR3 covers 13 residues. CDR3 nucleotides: TGTGCTAGCGGGAGGGAGGGGTCCTACGAGCAGTACTTC. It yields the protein CASGREGSYEQYF. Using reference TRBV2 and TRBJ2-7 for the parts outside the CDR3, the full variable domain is EPEVTQTPSHQVTQMGQEVILRCVPISNHLYFYWYRQILGQKVEFLVSFYNNEISEKSEIFDDQFSVERPDGSNFTLKIRSTKLEDSAMYFCASGREGSYEQYFGPGTRLTVT.

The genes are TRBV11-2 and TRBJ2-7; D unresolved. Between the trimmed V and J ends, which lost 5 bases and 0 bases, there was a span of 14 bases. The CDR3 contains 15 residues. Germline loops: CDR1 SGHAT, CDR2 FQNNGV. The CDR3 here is CASSPTEVSSYEQYF. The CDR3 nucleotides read TGTGCCAGCAGCCCTACAGAAGTAAGCTCCTACGAGCAGTACTTC. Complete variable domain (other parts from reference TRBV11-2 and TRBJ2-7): EAGVAQSPRYKIIEKRQSVAFWCNPISGHATLYWYQQILGQGPKLLIQFQNNGVVDDSQLPKDRFSAERLKGVDSTLKIQPAKLEDSAVYLCASSPTEVSSYEQYFGPGTRLTVT.

The CDR3 loop reads CASKWGGDPGEAQYF. The DNA for the CDR3 is TGTGCCAGCAAATGGGGAGGGGACCCCGGGGAGGCGCAGTATTTT. The chain combines TRBV2 with TRBJ2-3; 7 bases map to TRBD2. J was trimmed by 10 bases and V by 7 bases; bases with no gene match: 17. CDR1 is SNHLY, CDR2 FYNNEI, per germline. This CDR3 comprises 15 residues.

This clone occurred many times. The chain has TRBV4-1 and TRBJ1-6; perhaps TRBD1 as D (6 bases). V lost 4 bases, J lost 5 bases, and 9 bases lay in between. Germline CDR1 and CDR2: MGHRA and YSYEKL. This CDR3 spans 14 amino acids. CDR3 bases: TGCGCCAGCAGCCCTGGACAGCATAATTCACCCCTCCACTTT. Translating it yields CASSPGQHNSPLHF.

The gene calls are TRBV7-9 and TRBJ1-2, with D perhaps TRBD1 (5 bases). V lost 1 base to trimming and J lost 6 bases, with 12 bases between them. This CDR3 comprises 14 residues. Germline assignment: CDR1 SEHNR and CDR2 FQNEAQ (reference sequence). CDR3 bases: TGTGCCAGCAGCTTAGAGCAGGGATTCGATGGCTACACCTTC. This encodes CASSLEQGFDGYTF.

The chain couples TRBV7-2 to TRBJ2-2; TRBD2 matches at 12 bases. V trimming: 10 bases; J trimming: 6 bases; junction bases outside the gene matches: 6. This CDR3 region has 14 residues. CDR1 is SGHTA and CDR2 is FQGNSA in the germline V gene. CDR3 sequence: CAIGLAGSAGELFF. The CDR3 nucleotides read TGTGCCATCGGACTAGCGGGATCCGCCGGGGAGCTGTTTTTT.

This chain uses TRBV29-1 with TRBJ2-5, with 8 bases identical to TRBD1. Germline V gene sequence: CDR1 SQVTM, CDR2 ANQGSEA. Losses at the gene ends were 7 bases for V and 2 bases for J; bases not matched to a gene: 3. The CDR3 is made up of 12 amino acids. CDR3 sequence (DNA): TGCAGCGCGGGACAGGTACAAGAGACCCAGTACTTC. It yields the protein CSAGQVQETQYF.

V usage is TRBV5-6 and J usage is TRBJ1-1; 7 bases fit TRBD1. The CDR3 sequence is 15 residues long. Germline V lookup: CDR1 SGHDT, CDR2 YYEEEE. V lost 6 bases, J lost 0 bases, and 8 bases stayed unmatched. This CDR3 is CASTLQGTMNTEAFF. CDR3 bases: TGTGCCAGCACATTACAGGGGACGATGAACACTGAAGCTTTCTTT.

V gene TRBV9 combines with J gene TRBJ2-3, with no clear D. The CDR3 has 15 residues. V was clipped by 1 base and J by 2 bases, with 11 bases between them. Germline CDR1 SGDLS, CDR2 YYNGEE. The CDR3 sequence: CASSVYSTATDTQYF. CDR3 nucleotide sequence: TGTGCCAGCAGCGTATACTCAACAGCCACAGATACGCAGTATTTT. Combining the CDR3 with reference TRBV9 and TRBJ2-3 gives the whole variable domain DSGVTQTPKHLITATGQRVTLRCSPRSGDLSVYWYQQSLDQGLQFLIQYYNGEERAKGNILERFSAQQFPDLHSELNLSSLELGDSALYFCASSVYSTATDTQYFGPGTRLTVL.

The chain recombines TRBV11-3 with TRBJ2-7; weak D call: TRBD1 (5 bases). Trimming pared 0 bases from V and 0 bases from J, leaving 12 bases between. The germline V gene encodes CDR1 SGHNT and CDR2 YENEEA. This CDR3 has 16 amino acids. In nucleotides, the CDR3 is TGTGCCAGCAGCTTAGATTCGACAGAGAGCTCCTACGAGCAGTACTTC. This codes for CASSLDSTESSYEQYF.

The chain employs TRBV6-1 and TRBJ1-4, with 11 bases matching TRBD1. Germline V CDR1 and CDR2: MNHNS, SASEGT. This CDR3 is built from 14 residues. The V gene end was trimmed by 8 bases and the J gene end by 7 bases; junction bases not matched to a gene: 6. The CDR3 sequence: CASSRTGGSEKLFF. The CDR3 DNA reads TGTGCCAGCTCTAGGACAGGGGGCAGTGAAAAACTGTTTTTT.

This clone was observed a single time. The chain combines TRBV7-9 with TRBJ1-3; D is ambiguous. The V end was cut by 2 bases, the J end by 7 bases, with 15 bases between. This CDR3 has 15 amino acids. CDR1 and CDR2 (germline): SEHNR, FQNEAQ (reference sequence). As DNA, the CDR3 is TGTGCCAGCAGCTTAATGTCGGTTCGGTGGAACACCATATATTTT. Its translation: CASSLMSVRWNTIYF. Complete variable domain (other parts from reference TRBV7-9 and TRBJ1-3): DTGVSQNPRHKITKRGQNVTFRCDPISEHNRLYWYRQTLGQGPEFLTYFQNEAQLEKSRLLSDRFSAERPKGSFSTLEIQRTEQGDSAMYLCASSLMSVRWNTIYFGEGSWLTVV.

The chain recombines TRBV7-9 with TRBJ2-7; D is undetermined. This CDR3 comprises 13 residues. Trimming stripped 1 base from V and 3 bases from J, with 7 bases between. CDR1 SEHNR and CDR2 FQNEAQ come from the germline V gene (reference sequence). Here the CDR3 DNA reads TGTGCCAGCAGCTTAGGTCCGAGCTACGAGCAGTACTTC. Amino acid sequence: CASSLGPSYEQYF.

The CDR3 bases are TGTGCCAGCAGCCAAGGGGACAGCCCGGTTGAGACCCAGTACTTC. Translation gives CASSQGDSPVETQYF. This chain uses TRBV4-2 with TRBJ2-5, with 7 bases that match TRBD1. Germline V gene data show CDR1 as LGHNA and CDR2 as YNFKEQ. The CDR3 totals 15 residues. Unmatched junction bases numbered 7, after V lost 1 base and J lost 5 bases.

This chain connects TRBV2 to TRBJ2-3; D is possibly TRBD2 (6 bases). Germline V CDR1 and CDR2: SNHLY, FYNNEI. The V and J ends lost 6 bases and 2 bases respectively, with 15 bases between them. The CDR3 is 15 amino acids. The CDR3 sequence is CASSLPGLDTDTQYF. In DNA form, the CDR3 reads TGTGCCAGCAGCCTGCCGGGACTCGACACAGATACGCAGTATTTT.

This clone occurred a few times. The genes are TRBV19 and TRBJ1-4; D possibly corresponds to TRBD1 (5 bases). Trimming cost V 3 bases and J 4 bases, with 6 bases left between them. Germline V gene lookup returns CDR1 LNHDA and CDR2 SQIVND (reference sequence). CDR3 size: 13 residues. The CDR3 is CASSMGGNEKLFF. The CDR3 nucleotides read TGTGCCAGTAGTATGGGGGGTAATGAAAAACTGTTTTTT.

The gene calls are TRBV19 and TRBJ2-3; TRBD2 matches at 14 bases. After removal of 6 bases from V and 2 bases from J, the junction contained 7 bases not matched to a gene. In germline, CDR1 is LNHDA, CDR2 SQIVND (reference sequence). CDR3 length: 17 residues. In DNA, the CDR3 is TGTGCCAGTAGGACTAGCGGGAGGGCCGGGTTCACAGATACGCAGTATTTT. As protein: CASRTSGRAGFTDTQYF.

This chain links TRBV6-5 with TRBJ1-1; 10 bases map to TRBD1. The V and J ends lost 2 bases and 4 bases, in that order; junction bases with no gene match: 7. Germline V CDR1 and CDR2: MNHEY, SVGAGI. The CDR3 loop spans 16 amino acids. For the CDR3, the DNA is TGTGCCAGCAGTTACGACGGGGACAGGGGATTCACTGAAGCTTTCTTT. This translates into CASSYDGDRGFTEAFF.

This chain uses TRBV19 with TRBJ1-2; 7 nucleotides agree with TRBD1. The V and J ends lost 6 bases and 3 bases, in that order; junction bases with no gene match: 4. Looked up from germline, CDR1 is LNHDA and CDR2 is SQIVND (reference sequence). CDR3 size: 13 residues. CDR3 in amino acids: CASSKGTDYGYTF. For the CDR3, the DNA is TGTGCCAGTAGCAAAGGGACAGACTATGGCTACACCTTC.

CDR3 coding DNA: TGTGCCAGCAGTCGTGACAGGGGGGCGAACACCGGGGAGCTGTTTTTT. This gives the protein CASSRDRGANTGELFF. The chain carries TRBV27 and TRBJ2-2, with 9 bases lining up with TRBD1. V lost 5 bases and J lost 0; bases outside the gene matches: 4. Germline V gene data show CDR1 as MNHEY and CDR2 as SMNVEV (reference sequence). The CDR3 sequence is 16 residues long.

CDR3 nucleotide sequence: TGTGCCAGCAGCGTAGGCTCATCCGGGACTGTCCCCTACGAGCAGTACTTC. Its translation is CASSVGSSGTVPYEQYF. The rearrangement uses TRBV9 and TRBJ2-7, with D perhaps matching TRBD2 (6 bases). V lost 0 bases to trimming and J lost 2 bases, with 18 bases between them. The CDR3 runs to 17 residues. Germline V gene lookup returns CDR1 SGDLS and CDR2 YYNGEE.

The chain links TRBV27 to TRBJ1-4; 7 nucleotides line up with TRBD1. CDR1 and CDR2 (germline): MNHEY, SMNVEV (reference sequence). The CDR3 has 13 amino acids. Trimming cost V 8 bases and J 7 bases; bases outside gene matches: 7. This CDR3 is CASSNRGSEKLFF. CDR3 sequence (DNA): TGTGCCAGCTCCAACAGGGGTAGTGAAAAACTGTTTTTT. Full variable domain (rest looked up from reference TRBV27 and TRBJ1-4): EAQVTQNPRYLITVTGKKLTVTCSQNMNHEYMSWYRQDPGLGLRQIYYSMNVEVTDKGDVPEGYKVSRKEKRNFPLILESPSPNQTSLYFCASSNRGSEKLFFGSGTQLSVL.

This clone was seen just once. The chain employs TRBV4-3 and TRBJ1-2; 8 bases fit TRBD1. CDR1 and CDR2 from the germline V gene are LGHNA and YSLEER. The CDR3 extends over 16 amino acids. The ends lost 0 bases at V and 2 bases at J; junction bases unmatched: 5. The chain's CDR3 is CASSQDGTGVNYGYTF. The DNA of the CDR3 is TGCGCCAGCAGCCAAGATGGGACAGGAGTCAACTATGGCTACACCTTC.